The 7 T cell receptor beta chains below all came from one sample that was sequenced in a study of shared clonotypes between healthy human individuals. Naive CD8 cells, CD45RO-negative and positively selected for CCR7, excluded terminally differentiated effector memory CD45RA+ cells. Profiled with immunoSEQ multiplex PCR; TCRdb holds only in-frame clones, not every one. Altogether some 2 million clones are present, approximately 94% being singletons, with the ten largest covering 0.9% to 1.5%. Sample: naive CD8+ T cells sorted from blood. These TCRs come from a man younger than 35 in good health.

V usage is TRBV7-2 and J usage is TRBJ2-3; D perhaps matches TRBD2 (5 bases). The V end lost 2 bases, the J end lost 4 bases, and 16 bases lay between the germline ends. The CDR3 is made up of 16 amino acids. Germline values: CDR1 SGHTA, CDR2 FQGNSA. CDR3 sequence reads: CASSLLAWAGADTQYF. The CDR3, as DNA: TGTGCCAGCAGCTTACTAGCCTGGGCCGGGGCAGATACGCAGTATTTT.

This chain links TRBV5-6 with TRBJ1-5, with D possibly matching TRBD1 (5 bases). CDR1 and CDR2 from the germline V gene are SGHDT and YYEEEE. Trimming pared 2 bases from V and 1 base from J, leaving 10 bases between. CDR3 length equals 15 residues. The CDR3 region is CASSFWGLSNQPQHF. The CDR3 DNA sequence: TGTGCCAGCAGCTTTTGGGGACTAAGCAATCAGCCCCAGCATTTT.

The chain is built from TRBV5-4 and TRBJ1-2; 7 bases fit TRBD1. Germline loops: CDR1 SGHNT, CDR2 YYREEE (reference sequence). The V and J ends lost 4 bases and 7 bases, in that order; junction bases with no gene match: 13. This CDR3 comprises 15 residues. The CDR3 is CASSEDRVIFSGYTF. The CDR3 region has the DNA TGTGCCAGCAGCGAAGACAGGGTAATCTTCTCTGGCTACACCTTC.

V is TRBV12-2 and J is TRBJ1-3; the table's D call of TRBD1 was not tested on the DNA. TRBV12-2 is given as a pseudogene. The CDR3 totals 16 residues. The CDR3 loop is CASRLVPRGSGNTIYF. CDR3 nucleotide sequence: TGTGCAAGTCGCTTAGTCCCCAGGGGCTCCGGAAACACCATATATTTT.

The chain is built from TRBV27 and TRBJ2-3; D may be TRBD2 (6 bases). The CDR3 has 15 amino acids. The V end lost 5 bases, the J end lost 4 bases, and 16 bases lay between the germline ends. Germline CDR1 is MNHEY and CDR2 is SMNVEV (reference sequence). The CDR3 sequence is CASSPLTPGADTQYF. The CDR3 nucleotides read TGTGCCAGCAGTCCCCTGACCCCGGGGGCAGATACGCAGTATTTT.

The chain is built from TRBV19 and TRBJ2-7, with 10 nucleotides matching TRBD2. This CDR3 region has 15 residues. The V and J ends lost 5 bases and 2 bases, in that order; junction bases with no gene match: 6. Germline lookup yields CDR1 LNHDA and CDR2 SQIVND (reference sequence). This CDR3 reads CASSPGLAAAYEQYF. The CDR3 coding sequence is TGTGCCAGTAGTCCCGGACTAGCGGCGGCCTACGAGCAGTACTTC.

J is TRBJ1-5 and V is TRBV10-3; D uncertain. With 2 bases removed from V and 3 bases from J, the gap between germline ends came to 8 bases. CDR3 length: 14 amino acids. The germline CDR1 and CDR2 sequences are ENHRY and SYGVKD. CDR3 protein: CAISEDLVNQPQHF. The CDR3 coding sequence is TGTGCCATCAGTGAGGACCTAGTCAATCAGCCCCAGCATTTT.